These 16 T cell receptor beta chains came from one sample sequenced in a study of T-cell memory formation after mild COVID-19. One entry per CDR3 protein results from TCRdb running MiXCR on the 5' RACE reads. The table has more than 300,000 distinct CDR3 sequences, around 20% seen once. The sample taken for sequencing was PBMCs or a T cell subset sorted from them (not recorded which). These receptor sequences come from a man aged 18 to 30 who had mild COVID-19 (a few samples of this study predate the infection). Cell type and time point are not known.

This clonotype appeared a few times. This chain connects TRBV29-1 to TRBJ1-4; maybe TRBD1 (5 bases). V was pared by 7 bases and J by 5 bases, with 11 bases between. CDR1 and CDR2 from the germline V gene are SQVTM and ANQGSEA. This CDR3 spans 12 amino acids. The CDR3 nucleotides read TGCAGCGGAACAGGATTCAATGAAAAACTGTTTTTT. It is translated as CSGTGFNEKLFF.

This clonotype was observed once. J is TRBJ2-2 and V is TRBV29-1; D unresolved. V lost 8 bases and J lost 10, with 17 bases in between. Germline-derived CDR1 and CDR2 are SQVTM and ANQGSEA. CDR3 length: 12 amino acids. CDR3 region: CSISSPPVELFF. CDR3 bases: TGCAGCATTTCCTCCCCCCCGGTGGAGCTGTTTTTT.

This clonotype was seen a handful of times. The chain employs TRBV4-1 and TRBJ1-1, with unresolved D. This CDR3 spans 13 amino acids. The germline gives CDR1 MGHRA, CDR2 YSYEKL. Trimming pared 4 bases from V and 8 bases from J, leaving 14 bases between. The CDR3 is CASSPGGSREAFF. The DNA for the CDR3 is TGCGCCAGCAGCCCGGGAGGGTCCAGGGAAGCTTTCTTT.

This clonotype was counted a few times. The chain links TRBV12-3 or TRBV12-4 to TRBJ2-1; D tentatively reads TRBD1 or TRBD2 (6 bases each). Trimming pared 4 bases from V and 7 bases from J, leaving 20 bases between. The CDR3 loop spans 16 amino acids. CDR3 sequence (DNA): TGTGCCAGCAGTTCTCTGGCGCAGGGGACTCGTAATGAGCAGTTCTTC. Its protein is CASSSLAQGTRNEQFF.

There are a few counts of this clonotype. The V gene is TRBV5-1, the J gene TRBJ2-3, with TRBD2 matching 8 bases. CDR1 SGHRS and CDR2 YFSETQ come from the germline V gene. The CDR3 is made up of 14 amino acids. Losses at the gene ends were 4 bases for V and 4 bases for J; bases not matched to a gene: 5. This CDR3 reads CASSLGRVSDTQYF. Written as DNA, the CDR3 is TGCGCCAGCAGCCTCGGGAGGGTGTCAGATACGCAGTATTTT.

The V and J genes are TRBV5-1 and TRBJ1-4; D unclear. CDR1 and CDR2 from the germline V gene are SGHRS and YFSETQ. This CDR3 is 14 amino acids long. Trimming shortened V by 3 bases and J by 2 bases, and 8 bases separated the two germline ends. The CDR3 reads CASSWGGTNEKLFF. The CDR3 DNA follows: TGCGCCAGCAGCTGGGGAGGGACTAATGAAAAACTGTTTTTT.

A few counts support this clonotype. The chain links TRBV7-9 to TRBJ2-7; the match to TRBD2 covers 11 bases. Trimming at V came to 3 bases and at J to 1 base, leaving 14 bases not matched to a gene. Germline V gives CDR1 SEHNR, CDR2 FQNEAQ (reference sequence). The CDR3 runs 19 residues. CDR3: CASSLEGRGTSGPSYEQYV. The DNA for the CDR3 is TGTGCCAGCAGCTTGGAGGGACGCGGGACTAGCGGTCCTTCCTACGAGCAGTACGTC.

In this sample, this clonotype turned up a few times. This sequence joins TRBV7-9 and TRBJ2-1; perhaps D is TRBD1 or TRBD2 (5 bases each). CDR1 is SEHNR and CDR2 is FQNEAQ in the germline V gene (reference sequence). The CDR3 runs 14 residues. V was pared by 5 bases and J by 10 bases, with 18 bases between. CDR3 sequence: CASSPPLRGGEQFF. The CDR3 DNA is TGTGCCAGCAGCCCACCACTTCGGGGCGGGGAGCAGTTCTTC.

This clonotype was counted ten times or more. The CDR3 DNA follows: TGTGCCAGCAGTCCACAGGGTTCCTCGCTTTCACCCCTCCACTTT. Protein: CASSPQGSSLSPLHF. V usage is TRBV12-3 or TRBV12-4 and J usage is TRBJ1-6, with D possibly matching TRBD1 (6 bases). The CDR3 has 15 residues. V was clipped by 5 bases and J by 9 bases, with 17 bases between them.

This sequence joins TRBV5-1 and TRBJ1-2; D is uncertain. Trimming took 4 bases from V and 7 from J, leaving 11 bases between them. The CDR3 is 12 amino acids. Germline lookup yields CDR1 SGHRS and CDR2 YFSETQ. The CDR3 nucleotides read TGCGCCAGCAGCCCGGGATGGGGTGGCTACACCTTC. Protein: CASSPGWGGYTF.

This clonotype was detected only a few times. The chain uses TRBV5-1 and TRBJ2-2; 8 positions match TRBD2. CDR1 SGHRS and CDR2 YFSETQ come from the germline V gene. The CDR3 covers 16 residues. Germline trimming cut 0 bases from V and 0 bases from J; bases unmatched to any gene: 1. The CDR3 here is CASSLAGGSNTGELFF. CDR3 nucleotide sequence: TGCGCCAGCAGCTTGGCGGGGGGGTCGAACACCGGGGAGCTGTTTTTT.

The chain couples TRBV28 to TRBJ1-1; no clear D. V lost 3 bases and J 0 bases, leaving 11 bases between the germline ends. The germline gives CDR1 MDHEN, CDR2 SYDVKM. The CDR3 runs to 15 residues. The CDR3 DNA is TGTGCCAGCAGTTTTCTTCAGTCCATGAACACTGAAGCTTTCTTT. This translates into CASSFLQSMNTEAFF.

This clonotype appeared a few times. V gene TRBV4-3 combines with J gene TRBJ2-5; D assignment may be TRBD1 or TRBD2 (5 bases each). Germline V gene sequence: CDR1 LGHNA, CDR2 YSLEER. V was trimmed by 0 bases and J by 0 bases, leaving 11 bases between them. The CDR3 loop spans 16 amino acids. CDR3 DNA: TGCGCCAGCAGCCAAGATCGGGGCGGATACCAAGAGACCCAGTACTTC. Amino acids: CASSQDRGGYQETQYF.

This clonotype was seen many times. This chain uses TRBV5-1 with TRBJ2-2, with 7 bases fitting TRBD1. V dropped 2 bases and J dropped 8; count of bases not matched to a gene: 6. The germline gives CDR1 SGHRS, CDR2 YFSETQ. The CDR3 loop spans 14 amino acids. The CDR3 is CASSFTPGQGELFF. In nucleotides, the CDR3 is TGCGCCAGCAGCTTTACACCGGGACAGGGGGAGCTGTTTTTT.

The chain combines TRBV4-1 with TRBJ1-2; tentatively, D is TRBD1 (5 bases). V lost 4 bases and J 6 bases, leaving 24 bases between the germline ends. Germline-derived CDR1 and CDR2 are MGHRA and YSYEKL. The CDR3 has 17 residues. CDR3 coding DNA: TGCGCCAGCAGCCCTGGGCGGAACAAAGTGGGGACGGATGGCTACACCTTC. Amino acid sequence: CASSPGRNKVGTDGYTF.

This chain links TRBV3-1 with TRBJ2-5; TRBD1 or TRBD2 may be the D gene (5 bases each). The CDR3 has 14 residues. The germline V gene encodes CDR1 LGHDT and CDR2 YNNKEL (reference sequence). V was pared by 5 bases and J by 2 bases, with 12 bases between. CDR3 DNA: TGTGCCAGCAGCACCTCCGGGGCTCAAGAGACCCAGTACTTC. Its protein product is CASSTSGAQETQYF.